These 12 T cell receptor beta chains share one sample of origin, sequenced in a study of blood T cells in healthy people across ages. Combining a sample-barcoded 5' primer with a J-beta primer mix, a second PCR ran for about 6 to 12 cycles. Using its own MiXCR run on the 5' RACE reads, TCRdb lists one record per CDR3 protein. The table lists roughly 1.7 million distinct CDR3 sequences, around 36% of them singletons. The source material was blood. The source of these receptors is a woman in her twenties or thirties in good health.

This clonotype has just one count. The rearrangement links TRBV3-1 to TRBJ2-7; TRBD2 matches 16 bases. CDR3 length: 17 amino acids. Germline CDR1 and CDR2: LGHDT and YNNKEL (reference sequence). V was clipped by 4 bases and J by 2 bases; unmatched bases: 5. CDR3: CASSPGLAGGAPYEQYF. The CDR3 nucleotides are TGTGCCAGCAGCCCGGGACTAGCGGGGGGGGCCCCCTACGAGCAGTACTTC.

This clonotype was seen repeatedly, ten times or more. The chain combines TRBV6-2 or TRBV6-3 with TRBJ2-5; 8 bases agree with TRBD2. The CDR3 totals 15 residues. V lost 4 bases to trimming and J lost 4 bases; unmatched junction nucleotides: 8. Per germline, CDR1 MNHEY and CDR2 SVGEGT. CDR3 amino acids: CASSFSGGARETQYF. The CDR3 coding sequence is TGTGCCAGCAGTTTCTCCGGGGGGGCGAGAGAGACCCAGTACTTC.

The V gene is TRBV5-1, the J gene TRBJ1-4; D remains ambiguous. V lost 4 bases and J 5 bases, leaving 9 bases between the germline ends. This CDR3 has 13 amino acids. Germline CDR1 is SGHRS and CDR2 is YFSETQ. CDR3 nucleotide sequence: TGCGCCAGCAGCCGAGGGTGGAATGAAAAACTGTTTTTT. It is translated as CASSRGWNEKLFF.

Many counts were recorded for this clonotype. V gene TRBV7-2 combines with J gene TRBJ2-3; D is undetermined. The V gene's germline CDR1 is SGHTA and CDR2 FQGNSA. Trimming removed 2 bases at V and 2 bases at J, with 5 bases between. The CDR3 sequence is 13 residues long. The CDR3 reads CASSLFHTDTQYF. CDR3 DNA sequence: TGTGCCAGCAGCTTATTCCACACAGATACGCAGTATTTT.

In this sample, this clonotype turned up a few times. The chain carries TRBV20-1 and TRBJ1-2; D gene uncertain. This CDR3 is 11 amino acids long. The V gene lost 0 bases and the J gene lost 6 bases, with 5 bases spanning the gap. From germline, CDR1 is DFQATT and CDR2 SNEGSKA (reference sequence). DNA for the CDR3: TGCAGTGCTAGAGACCAGAATGGCTACACCTTC. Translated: CSARDQNGYTF.

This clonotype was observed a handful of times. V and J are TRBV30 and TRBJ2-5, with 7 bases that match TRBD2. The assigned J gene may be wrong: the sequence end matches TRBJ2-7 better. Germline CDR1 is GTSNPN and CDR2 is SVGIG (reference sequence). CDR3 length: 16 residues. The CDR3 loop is CAWSLPEGLAAYEQYF. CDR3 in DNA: TGTGCCTGGAGTCTTCCCGAAGGGCTAGCGGCCTACGAGCAGTACTTC.

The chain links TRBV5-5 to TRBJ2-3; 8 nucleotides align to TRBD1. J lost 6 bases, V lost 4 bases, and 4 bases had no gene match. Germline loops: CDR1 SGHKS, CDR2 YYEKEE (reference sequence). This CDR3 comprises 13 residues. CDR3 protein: CASSRTGSDTQYF. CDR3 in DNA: TGTGCCAGCAGCCGGACAGGGAGTGATACGCAGTATTTT.

The CDR3 region is CASSNPGPETQYF. The DNA of the CDR3 is TGTGCCAGCAGTAATCCGGGACCCGAGACCCAGTACTTC. The chain uses TRBV11-1 and TRBJ2-5; perhaps D is TRBD1 or TRBD2 (5 bases each). Germline values: CDR1 SGHAT, CDR2 FQDESV (reference sequence). Trimming stripped 6 bases from V and 5 bases from J, with 13 bases between. The CDR3 has 13 amino acids.

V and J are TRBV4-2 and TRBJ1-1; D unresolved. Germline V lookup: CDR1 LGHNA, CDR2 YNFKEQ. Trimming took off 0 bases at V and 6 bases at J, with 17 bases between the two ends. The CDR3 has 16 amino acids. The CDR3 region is CASSQEGMGNWAEAFF. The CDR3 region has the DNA TGTGCCAGCAGCCAAGAGGGGATGGGTAATTGGGCTGAAGCTTTCTTT.

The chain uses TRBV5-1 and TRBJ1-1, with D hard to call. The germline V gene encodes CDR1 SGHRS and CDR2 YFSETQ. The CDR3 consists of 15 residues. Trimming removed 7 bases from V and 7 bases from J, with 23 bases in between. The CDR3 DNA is TGCGCCAGCCGACCTGTGGGCGGAAGTTTGGATGAAGCTTTCTTT. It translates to CASRPVGGSLDEAFF.

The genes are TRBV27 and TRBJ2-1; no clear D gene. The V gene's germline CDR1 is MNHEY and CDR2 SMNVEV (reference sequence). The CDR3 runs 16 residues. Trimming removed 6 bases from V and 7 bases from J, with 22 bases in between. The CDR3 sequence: CASSPTRAYIRNEQFF. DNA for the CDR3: TGTGCCAGCAGCCCAACTCGGGCTTATATAAGGAATGAGCAGTTCTTC.

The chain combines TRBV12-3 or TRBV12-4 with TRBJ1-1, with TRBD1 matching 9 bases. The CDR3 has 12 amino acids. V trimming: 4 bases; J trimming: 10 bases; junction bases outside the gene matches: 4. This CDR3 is CASSWTGERAFF. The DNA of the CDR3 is TGTGCCAGCAGTTGGACAGGGGAGAGAGCTTTCTTT.